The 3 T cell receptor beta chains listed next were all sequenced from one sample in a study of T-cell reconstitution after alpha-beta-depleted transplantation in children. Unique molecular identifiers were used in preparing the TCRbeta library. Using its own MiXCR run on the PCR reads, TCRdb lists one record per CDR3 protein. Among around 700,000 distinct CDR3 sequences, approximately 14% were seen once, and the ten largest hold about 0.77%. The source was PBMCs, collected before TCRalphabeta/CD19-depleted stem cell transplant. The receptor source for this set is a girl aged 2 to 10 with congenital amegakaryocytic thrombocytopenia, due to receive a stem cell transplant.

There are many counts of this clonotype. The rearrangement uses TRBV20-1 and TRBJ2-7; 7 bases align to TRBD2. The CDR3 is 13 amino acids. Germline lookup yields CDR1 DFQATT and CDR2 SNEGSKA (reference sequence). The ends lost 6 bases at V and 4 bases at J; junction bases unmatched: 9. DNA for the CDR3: TGCAGTGCCCGAGGGGAGGGCCTATACGAGCAGTACTTC. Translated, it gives CSARGEGLYEQYF.

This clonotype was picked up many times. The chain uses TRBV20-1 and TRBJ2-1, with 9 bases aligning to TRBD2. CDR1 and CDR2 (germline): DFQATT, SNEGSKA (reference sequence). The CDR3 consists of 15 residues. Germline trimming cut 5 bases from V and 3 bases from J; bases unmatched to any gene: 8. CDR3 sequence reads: CSAYGLANLYNEQFF. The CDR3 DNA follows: TGCAGTGCTTATGGACTAGCGAACCTCTACAATGAGCAGTTCTTC.

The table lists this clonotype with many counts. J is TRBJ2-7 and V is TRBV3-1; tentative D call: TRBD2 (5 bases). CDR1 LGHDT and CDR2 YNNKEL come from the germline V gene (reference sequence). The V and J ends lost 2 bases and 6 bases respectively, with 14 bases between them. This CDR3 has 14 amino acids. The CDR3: CASSQSPVATEQYF. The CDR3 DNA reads TGTGCCAGCAGCCAATCACCTGTAGCGACCGAGCAGTACTTC.